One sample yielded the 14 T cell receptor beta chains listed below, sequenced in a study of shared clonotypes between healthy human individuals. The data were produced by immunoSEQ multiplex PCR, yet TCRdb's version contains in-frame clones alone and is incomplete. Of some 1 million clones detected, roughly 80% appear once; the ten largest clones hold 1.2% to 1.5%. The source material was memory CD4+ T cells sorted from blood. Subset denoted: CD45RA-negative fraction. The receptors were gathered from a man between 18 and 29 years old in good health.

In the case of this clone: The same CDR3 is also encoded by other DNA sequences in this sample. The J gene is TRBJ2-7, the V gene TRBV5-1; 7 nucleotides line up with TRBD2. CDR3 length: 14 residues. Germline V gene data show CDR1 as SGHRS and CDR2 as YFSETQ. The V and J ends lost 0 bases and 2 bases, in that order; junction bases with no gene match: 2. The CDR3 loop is CASSLVAGTYEQYF. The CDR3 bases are TGCGCCAGCAGCTTGGTAGCGGGTACCTACGAGCAGTACTTC.

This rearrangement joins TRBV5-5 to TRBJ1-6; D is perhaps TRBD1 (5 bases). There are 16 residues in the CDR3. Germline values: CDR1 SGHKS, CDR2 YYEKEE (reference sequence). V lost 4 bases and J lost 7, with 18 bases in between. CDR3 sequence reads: CASSPQAGTMNSPLHF. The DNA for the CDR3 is TGTGCCAGCAGCCCCCAGGCGGGGACGATGAATTCACCCCTCCACTTT.

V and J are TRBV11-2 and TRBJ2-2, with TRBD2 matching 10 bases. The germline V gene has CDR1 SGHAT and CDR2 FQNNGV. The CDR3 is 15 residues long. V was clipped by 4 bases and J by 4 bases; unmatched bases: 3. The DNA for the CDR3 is TGTGCCAGCAGCTCTAGCGGGGGCCGCACCGGGGAGCTGTTTTTT. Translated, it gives CASSSSGGRTGELFF.

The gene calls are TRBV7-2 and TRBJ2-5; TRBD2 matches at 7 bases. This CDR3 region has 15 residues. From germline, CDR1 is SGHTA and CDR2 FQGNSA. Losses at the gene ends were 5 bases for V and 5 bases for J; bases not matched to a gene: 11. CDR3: CASSPVGRELETQYF. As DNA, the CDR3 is TGTGCCAGCAGCCCCGTGGGGCGGGAGCTCGAGACCCAGTACTTC.

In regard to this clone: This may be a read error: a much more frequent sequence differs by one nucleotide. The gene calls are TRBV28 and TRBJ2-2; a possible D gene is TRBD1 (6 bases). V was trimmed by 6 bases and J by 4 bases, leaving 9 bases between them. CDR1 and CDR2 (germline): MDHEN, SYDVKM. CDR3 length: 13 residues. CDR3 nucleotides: TGTGCCAGCAGGCACAGGGTCACCGGGGAGCTGTTTTTT. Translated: CASRHRVTGELFF. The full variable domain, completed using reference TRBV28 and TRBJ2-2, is DVKVTQSSRYLVKRTGEKVFLECVQDMDHENMFWYRQDPGLGLRLIYFSYDVKMKEKGDIPEGYSVSREKKERFSLILESASTNQTSMYLCASRHRVTGELFFGEGSRLTVL.

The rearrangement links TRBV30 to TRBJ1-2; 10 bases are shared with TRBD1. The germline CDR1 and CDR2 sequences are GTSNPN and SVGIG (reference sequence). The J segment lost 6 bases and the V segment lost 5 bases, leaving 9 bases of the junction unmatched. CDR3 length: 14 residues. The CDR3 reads CAWSLWGTGDGYTF. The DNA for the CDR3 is TGTGCCTGGTCACTGTGGGGGACAGGGGATGGCTACACCTTC.

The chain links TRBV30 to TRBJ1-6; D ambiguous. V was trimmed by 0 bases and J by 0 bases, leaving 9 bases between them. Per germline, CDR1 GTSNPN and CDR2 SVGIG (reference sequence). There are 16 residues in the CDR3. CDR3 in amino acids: CAWSVGASSYNSPLHF. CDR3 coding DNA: TGTGCCTGGAGTGTAGGCGCGAGCTCCTATAATTCACCCCTCCACTTT.

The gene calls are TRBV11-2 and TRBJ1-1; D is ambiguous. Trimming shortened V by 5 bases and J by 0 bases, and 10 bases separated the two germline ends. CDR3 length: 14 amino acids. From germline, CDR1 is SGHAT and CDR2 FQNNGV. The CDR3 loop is CASSEDGLNTEAFF. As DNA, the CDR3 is TGTGCCAGCAGCGAGGACGGGTTGAACACTGAAGCTTTCTTT.

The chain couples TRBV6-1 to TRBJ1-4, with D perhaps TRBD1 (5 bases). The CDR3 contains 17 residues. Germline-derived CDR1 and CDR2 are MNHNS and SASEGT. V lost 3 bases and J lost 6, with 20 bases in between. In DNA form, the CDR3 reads TGTGCCAGCAGTGATGAAATCCCCGGGACGGAACATGAAAAACTGTTTTTT. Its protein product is CASSDEIPGTEHEKLFF.

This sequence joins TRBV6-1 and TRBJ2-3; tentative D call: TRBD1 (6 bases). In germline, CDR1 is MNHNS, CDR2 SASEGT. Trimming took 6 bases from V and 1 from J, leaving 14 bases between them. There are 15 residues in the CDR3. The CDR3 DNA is TGTGCCAGCAGAGAGGACAGTCGAGGCACAGATACGCAGTATTTT. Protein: CASREDSRGTDTQYF.

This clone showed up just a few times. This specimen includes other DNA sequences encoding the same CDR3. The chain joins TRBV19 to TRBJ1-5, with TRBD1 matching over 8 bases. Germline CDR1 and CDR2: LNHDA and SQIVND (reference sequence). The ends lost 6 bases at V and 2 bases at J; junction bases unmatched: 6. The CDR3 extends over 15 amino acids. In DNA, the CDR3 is TGTGCCAGTAGCTCCCAGGGGGCTGGCAATCAGCCCCAGCATTTT. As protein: CASSSQGAGNQPQHF.

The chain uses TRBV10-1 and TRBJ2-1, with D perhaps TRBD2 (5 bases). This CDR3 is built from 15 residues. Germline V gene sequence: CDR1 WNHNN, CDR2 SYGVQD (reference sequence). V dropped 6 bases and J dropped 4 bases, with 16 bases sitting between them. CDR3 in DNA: TGCGCCAGCAGCTTTGGGCTAGCTGGATACAATGAGCAGTTCTTC. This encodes CASSFGLAGYNEQFF.

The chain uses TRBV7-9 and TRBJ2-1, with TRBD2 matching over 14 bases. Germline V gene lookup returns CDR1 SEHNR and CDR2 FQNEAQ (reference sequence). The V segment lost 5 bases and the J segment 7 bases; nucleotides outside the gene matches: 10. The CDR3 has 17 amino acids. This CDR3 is CASSPRGLAGVANEQFF. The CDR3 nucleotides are TGTGCCAGCAGCCCTAGGGGACTAGCGGGAGTAGCGAATGAGCAGTTCTTC.

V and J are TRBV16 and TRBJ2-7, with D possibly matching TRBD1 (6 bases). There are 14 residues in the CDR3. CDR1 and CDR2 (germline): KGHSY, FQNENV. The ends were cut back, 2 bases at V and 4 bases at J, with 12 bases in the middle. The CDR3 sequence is CASSQNRAGYEQYF. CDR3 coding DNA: TGTGCCAGCAGCCAAAACAGGGCGGGTTACGAGCAGTACTTC.